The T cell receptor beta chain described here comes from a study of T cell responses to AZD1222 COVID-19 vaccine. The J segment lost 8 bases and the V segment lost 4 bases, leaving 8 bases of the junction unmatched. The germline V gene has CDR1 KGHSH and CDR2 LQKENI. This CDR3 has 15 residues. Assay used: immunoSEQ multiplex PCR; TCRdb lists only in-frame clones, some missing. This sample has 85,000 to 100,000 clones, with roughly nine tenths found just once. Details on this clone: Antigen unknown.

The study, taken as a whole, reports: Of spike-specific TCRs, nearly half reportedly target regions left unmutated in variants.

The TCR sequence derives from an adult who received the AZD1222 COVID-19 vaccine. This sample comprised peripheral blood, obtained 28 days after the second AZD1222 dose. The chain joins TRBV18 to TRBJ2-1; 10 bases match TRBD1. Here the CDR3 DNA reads TGTGCCAGCTCACTGTCGACAGGGGGCAGAGATGAGCAGTTCTTC. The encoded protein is CASSLSTGGRDEQFF.